The 23 T cell receptor beta chains in this list originate from one sample, sequenced in a study of T cells in Graves' hyperthyroidism and ophthalmopathy. What was amplified from RNA transcripts were TCR beta CDR3 regions. TCR CDR3 underwent first-round RT-PCR with the HTBI primer set. TCRdb analysed the multiplex PCR reads with MiXCR anew, one entry per CDR3 protein. The sample includes some 490,000 distinct CDR3 sequences, under 25% of them seen just once. Sequences were obtained from blood. The origin of the receptors is a woman in her 70s with Graves' ophthalmopathy.

This clonotype was counted only a few times. V gene TRBV11-3 combines with J gene TRBJ2-1; 11 bases are a match to TRBD2. V shed 5 bases, J shed 10 bases, and the junction held 7 bases outside the gene matches. The CDR3 covers 14 residues. From germline, CDR1 is SGHNT and CDR2 YENEEA. The CDR3 loop reads CASSVAGGNVEQFF. The CDR3, as DNA: TGTGCCAGCAGCGTAGCGGGAGGGAACGTGGAGCAGTTCTTC.

This clonotype was observed a few times. V is TRBV16 and J is TRBJ2-7; 8 bases agree with TRBD2. The CDR3 contains 15 residues. Germline values: CDR1 KGHSY, CDR2 FQNENV. V lost 2 bases, J lost 5 bases, and 8 bases stayed unmatched. The CDR3 DNA reads TGTGCCAGCAGCCAACAAGGACTAGCTGGGGACGAGCAGTACTTC. It is translated as CASSQQGLAGDEQYF.

In its sample, this clonotype was seen once. J is TRBJ1-2 and V is TRBV13, with 7 positions matching TRBD1. The trim removed 3 bases at V and 14 bases at J, leaving 9 bases unmatched. The CDR3 loop spans 12 amino acids. The germline CDR1 and CDR2 sequences are PRHDT and FYEKMQ (reference sequence). This CDR3 is CASSFPTGTSTF. In DNA form, the CDR3 reads TGTGCCAGCAGCTTCCCGACAGGGACCTCTACCTTC.

The V call is TRBV18, the J call TRBJ2-7; tentative D call: TRBD2 (5 bases). There are 13 residues in the CDR3. Per the germline V gene, CDR1 is KGHSH and CDR2 is LQKENI. Trimming took off 6 bases at V and 3 bases at J, with 12 bases between the two ends. Here the CDR3 reads CASSRGYDYEQYF. CDR3 DNA: TGTGCCAGCTCCCGAGGGTACGACTACGAGCAGTACTTC.

In this sample, this clonotype turned up many times. The J gene is TRBJ1-2, the V gene TRBV12-3 or TRBV12-4, with unresolved D. The CDR3 runs to 13 residues. Trimming took 7 bases from V and 3 from J, leaving 12 bases between them. CDR3 coding DNA: TGTGCCAGCACCCCCCGGACGGACTATGGCTACACCTTC. Protein sequence: CASTPRTDYGYTF.

This clonotype was seen only a few times. The chain couples TRBV9 to TRBJ1-3; D gene uncertain. Per the germline V gene, CDR1 is SGDLS and CDR2 is YYNGEE. V lost 6 bases and J 4 bases, leaving 8 bases between the germline ends. There are 12 residues in the CDR3. This CDR3 is CASTTGGNTIYF. CDR3 nucleotide sequence: TGTGCCAGCACCACCGGAGGAAACACCATATATTTT.

The sample holds a few counts of this clonotype. The gene calls are TRBV7-2 and TRBJ2-3; D unclear. Between the trimmed V and J ends, which lost 5 bases and 7 bases, there was a span of 10 bases. The CDR3 totals 12 residues. Germline CDR1 reads SGHTA; CDR2 reads FQGNSA. CDR3 sequence: CASSPSRNTQYF. The CDR3 DNA follows: TGTGCCAGCAGCCCCAGCCGAAATACGCAGTATTTT.

This clonotype was detected many times. The chain carries TRBV7-2 and TRBJ2-5, with 8 bases aligning to TRBD1. CDR3 length: 14 amino acids. With 7 bases clipped from V and 0 bases from J, the junction kept 4 bases outside the gene matches. Per the germline V gene, CDR1 is SGHTA and CDR2 is FQGNSA. The DNA for the CDR3 is TGTGCCAGCAAGACAGGGGCAAACCAAGAGACCCAGTACTTC. Translation gives CASKTGANQETQYF.

The table lists this clonotype with a few counts. J is TRBJ1-2 and V is TRBV2; TRBD1 is a possible D gene (5 bases). Deletions cut 8 bases from V and 0 bases from J, with 13 bases between. The CDR3 is 14 residues long. Germline V CDR1 and CDR2: SNHLY, FYNNEI. The CDR3 spells CASARDRTNYGYTF. The CDR3 nucleotides are TGTGCCAGCGCCCGGGACCGCACTAACTATGGCTACACCTTC.

This clonotype turned up a few times. This chain connects TRBV12-3 or TRBV12-4 to TRBJ1-5, with D perhaps TRBD1 (6 bases). The CDR3 loop spans 15 amino acids. V was clipped by 6 bases and J by 2 bases, with 14 bases between them. CDR3 in amino acids: CASSPQGLGNQPQHF. The CDR3 DNA follows: TGTGCCAGCAGCCCCCAGGGGTTAGGCAATCAGCCCCAGCATTTT.

In its sample, this clonotype was seen many times. The V gene is TRBV2, the J gene TRBJ1-1; D is possibly TRBD1 (5 bases). In germline, CDR1 is SNHLY, CDR2 FYNNEI. V lost 8 bases, J lost 10 bases, and 20 bases lay in between. The CDR3 consists of 13 residues. The CDR3 sequence is CASSASGTLGAFF. CDR3 coding DNA: TGTGCCAGCTCGGCCTCAGGGACCCTGGGAGCTTTCTTT.

This clonotype was counted many times. V usage is TRBV28 and J usage is TRBJ2-3; D not certain. Per the germline V gene, CDR1 is MDHEN and CDR2 is SYDVKM. The germline V and J ends were trimmed by 4 bases and 3 bases, with 14 bases remaining between them. This CDR3 comprises 15 residues. As DNA, the CDR3 is TGTGCCAGCAGTTCCACTGCCATAGGAACAGATACGCAGTATTTT. Protein sequence: CASSSTAIGTDTQYF.

The V gene is TRBV5-1, the J gene TRBJ1-2; D remains ambiguous. The CDR3 contains 12 residues. Germline-derived CDR1 and CDR2 are SGHRS and YFSETQ. V was cut by 4 bases and J by 4 bases, with 8 bases left in between. The CDR3 DNA follows: TGCGCCAGCAGCGCAGCTATCTATGGCTACACCTTC. It codes for CASSAAIYGYTF.

This clonotype was detected once. The CDR3 sequence is CASSLDPALPTQYF. The CDR3 region has the DNA TGTGCCAGCAGCTTGGATCCTGCCCTTCCGACCCAGTACTTC. The rearrangement joins TRBV5-4 to TRBJ2-5; D uncertain. Looked up from germline, CDR1 is SGHNT and CDR2 is YYREEE (reference sequence). This CDR3 is built from 14 residues. Trimming removed 0 bases from V and 7 bases from J, with 13 bases in between.

V usage is TRBV7-8 and J usage is TRBJ2-1, with 8 bases lining up with TRBD2. This CDR3 has 17 amino acids. With 6 bases clipped from V and 7 bases from J, the junction kept 17 bases outside the gene matches. CDR1 is SGHVS and CDR2 is FQNEAQ in the germline V gene. CDR3 amino acids: CASSGSGSGPMGNEQFF. In DNA form, the CDR3 reads TGTGCCAGCAGTGGAAGCGGGAGTGGGCCCATGGGTAATGAGCAGTTCTTC.

The V gene is TRBV6-9, the J gene TRBJ1-4; D call uncertain. The V gene's germline CDR1 is MNHGY and CDR2 SVAAGI. Trimming shortened V by 1 base and J by 0 bases, and 12 bases separated the two germline ends. The CDR3 loop spans 17 amino acids. The CDR3 bases are TGTGCCAGCAGTTATTTGGGCGCGAGATCAACTAATGAAAAACTGTTTTTT. Its protein is CASSYLGARSTNEKLFF.

A few counts support this clonotype. The J gene is TRBJ1-5, the V gene TRBV11-2, with no clear D. The CDR3 is made up of 15 amino acids. Germline CDR1 and CDR2: SGHAT and FQNNGV. The V gene lost 5 bases and the J gene lost 0 bases, with 11 bases spanning the gap. The CDR3 DNA reads as TGTGCCAGCAGCCCCGACGCCCATAGCAATCAGCCCCAGCATTTT. Encoded protein: CASSPDAHSNQPQHF.

This clonotype was counted between two and nine times. The chain employs TRBV5-1 and TRBJ2-7; possible D gene TRBD2, 5 bases. The germline V gene encodes CDR1 SGHRS and CDR2 YFSETQ. Trimming took 5 bases from V and 3 from J, leaving 18 bases between them. The CDR3 contains 15 residues. CDR3 protein: CASRESPWELYEQYF. CDR3 coding DNA: TGCGCCAGCAGAGAAAGCCCCTGGGAGCTCTACGAGCAGTACTTC.

This clonotype was observed a handful of times. The chain couples TRBV7-9 to TRBJ1-3; 10 nucleotides align to TRBD1. V trimming: 4 bases; J trimming: 2 bases; junction bases outside the gene matches: 2. The CDR3 sequence is 15 residues long. Germline V gives CDR1 SEHNR, CDR2 FQNEAQ (reference sequence). In nucleotides, the CDR3 is TGTGCCAGCAGCTCGACAGGGGGCCCTGGAAACACCATATATTTT. Residues: CASSSTGGPGNTIYF. The full variable domain, with the rest looked up from reference TRBV7-9 and TRBJ1-3, is DTGVSQNPRHKITKRGQNVTFRCDPISEHNRLYWYRQTLGQGPEFLTYFQNEAQLEKSRLLSDRFSAERPKGSFSTLEIQRTEQGDSAMYLCASSSTGGPGNTIYFGEGSWLTVV.

This clonotype was picked up a small number of times. This chain connects TRBV7-9 to TRBJ1-4; D unresolved. V gave up 2 bases and J gave up 8 bases, with 12 bases separating them. CDR1 is SEHNR, CDR2 FQNEAQ, per germline (reference sequence). This CDR3 comprises 14 residues. For the CDR3, the DNA is TGTGCCAGCAGCTTATCCGGATTTGGAGAAAAACTGTTTTTT. Translation gives CASSLSGFGEKLFF.

This chain joins TRBV11-3 and TRBJ2-1; weak D call: TRBD1 (6 bases). CDR3 length equals 15 residues. V was clipped by 4 bases and J by 5 bases, with 15 bases between them. Germline V gene lookup returns CDR1 SGHNT and CDR2 YENEEA. In nucleotides, the CDR3 is TGTGCCAGCAGCTATGCAATGACAGGTCACAATGAGCAGTTCTTC. As protein: CASSYAMTGHNEQFF. The complete variable domain, with remaining parts taken from reference TRBV11-3 and TRBJ2-1, reads EAGVVQSPRYKIIEKKQPVAFWCNPISGHNTLYWYLQNLGQGPELLIRYENEEAVDDSQLPKDRFSAERLKGVDSTLKIQPAELGDSAVYLCASSYAMTGHNEQFFGPGTRLTVL.

This clonotype was observed at least ten times. The V gene is TRBV9, the J gene TRBJ2-1; 8 nucleotides line up with TRBD2. This CDR3 spans 15 amino acids. Unmatched junction bases numbered 8, after V lost 5 bases and J lost 4 bases. Germline V gene sequence: CDR1 SGDLS, CDR2 YYNGEE. As DNA, the CDR3 is TGTGCCAGCAGTGCCAGCGGGAGTGGTTACAATGAGCAGTTCTTC. Protein product: CASSASGSGYNEQFF.

This clonotype was detected ten times or more. The genes are TRBV7-2 and TRBJ2-7, with 8 bases that match TRBD2. With V trimmed by 5 bases and J by 2 bases, 5 bases remained unmatched. The CDR3 is made up of 14 amino acids. Germline V gives CDR1 SGHTA, CDR2 FQGNSA. This CDR3 is CASSRTSSAYEQYF. In DNA, the CDR3 is TGTGCCAGCAGCCGGACTAGCAGTGCCTACGAGCAGTACTTC. Full variable domain (missing parts from reference TRBV7-2 and TRBJ2-7): GAGVSQSPSNKVTEKGKDVELRCDPISGHTALYWYRQSLGQGLEFLIYFQGNSAPDKSGLPSDRFSAERTGGSVSTLTIQRTQQEDSAVYLCASSRTSSAYEQYFGPGTRLTVT.